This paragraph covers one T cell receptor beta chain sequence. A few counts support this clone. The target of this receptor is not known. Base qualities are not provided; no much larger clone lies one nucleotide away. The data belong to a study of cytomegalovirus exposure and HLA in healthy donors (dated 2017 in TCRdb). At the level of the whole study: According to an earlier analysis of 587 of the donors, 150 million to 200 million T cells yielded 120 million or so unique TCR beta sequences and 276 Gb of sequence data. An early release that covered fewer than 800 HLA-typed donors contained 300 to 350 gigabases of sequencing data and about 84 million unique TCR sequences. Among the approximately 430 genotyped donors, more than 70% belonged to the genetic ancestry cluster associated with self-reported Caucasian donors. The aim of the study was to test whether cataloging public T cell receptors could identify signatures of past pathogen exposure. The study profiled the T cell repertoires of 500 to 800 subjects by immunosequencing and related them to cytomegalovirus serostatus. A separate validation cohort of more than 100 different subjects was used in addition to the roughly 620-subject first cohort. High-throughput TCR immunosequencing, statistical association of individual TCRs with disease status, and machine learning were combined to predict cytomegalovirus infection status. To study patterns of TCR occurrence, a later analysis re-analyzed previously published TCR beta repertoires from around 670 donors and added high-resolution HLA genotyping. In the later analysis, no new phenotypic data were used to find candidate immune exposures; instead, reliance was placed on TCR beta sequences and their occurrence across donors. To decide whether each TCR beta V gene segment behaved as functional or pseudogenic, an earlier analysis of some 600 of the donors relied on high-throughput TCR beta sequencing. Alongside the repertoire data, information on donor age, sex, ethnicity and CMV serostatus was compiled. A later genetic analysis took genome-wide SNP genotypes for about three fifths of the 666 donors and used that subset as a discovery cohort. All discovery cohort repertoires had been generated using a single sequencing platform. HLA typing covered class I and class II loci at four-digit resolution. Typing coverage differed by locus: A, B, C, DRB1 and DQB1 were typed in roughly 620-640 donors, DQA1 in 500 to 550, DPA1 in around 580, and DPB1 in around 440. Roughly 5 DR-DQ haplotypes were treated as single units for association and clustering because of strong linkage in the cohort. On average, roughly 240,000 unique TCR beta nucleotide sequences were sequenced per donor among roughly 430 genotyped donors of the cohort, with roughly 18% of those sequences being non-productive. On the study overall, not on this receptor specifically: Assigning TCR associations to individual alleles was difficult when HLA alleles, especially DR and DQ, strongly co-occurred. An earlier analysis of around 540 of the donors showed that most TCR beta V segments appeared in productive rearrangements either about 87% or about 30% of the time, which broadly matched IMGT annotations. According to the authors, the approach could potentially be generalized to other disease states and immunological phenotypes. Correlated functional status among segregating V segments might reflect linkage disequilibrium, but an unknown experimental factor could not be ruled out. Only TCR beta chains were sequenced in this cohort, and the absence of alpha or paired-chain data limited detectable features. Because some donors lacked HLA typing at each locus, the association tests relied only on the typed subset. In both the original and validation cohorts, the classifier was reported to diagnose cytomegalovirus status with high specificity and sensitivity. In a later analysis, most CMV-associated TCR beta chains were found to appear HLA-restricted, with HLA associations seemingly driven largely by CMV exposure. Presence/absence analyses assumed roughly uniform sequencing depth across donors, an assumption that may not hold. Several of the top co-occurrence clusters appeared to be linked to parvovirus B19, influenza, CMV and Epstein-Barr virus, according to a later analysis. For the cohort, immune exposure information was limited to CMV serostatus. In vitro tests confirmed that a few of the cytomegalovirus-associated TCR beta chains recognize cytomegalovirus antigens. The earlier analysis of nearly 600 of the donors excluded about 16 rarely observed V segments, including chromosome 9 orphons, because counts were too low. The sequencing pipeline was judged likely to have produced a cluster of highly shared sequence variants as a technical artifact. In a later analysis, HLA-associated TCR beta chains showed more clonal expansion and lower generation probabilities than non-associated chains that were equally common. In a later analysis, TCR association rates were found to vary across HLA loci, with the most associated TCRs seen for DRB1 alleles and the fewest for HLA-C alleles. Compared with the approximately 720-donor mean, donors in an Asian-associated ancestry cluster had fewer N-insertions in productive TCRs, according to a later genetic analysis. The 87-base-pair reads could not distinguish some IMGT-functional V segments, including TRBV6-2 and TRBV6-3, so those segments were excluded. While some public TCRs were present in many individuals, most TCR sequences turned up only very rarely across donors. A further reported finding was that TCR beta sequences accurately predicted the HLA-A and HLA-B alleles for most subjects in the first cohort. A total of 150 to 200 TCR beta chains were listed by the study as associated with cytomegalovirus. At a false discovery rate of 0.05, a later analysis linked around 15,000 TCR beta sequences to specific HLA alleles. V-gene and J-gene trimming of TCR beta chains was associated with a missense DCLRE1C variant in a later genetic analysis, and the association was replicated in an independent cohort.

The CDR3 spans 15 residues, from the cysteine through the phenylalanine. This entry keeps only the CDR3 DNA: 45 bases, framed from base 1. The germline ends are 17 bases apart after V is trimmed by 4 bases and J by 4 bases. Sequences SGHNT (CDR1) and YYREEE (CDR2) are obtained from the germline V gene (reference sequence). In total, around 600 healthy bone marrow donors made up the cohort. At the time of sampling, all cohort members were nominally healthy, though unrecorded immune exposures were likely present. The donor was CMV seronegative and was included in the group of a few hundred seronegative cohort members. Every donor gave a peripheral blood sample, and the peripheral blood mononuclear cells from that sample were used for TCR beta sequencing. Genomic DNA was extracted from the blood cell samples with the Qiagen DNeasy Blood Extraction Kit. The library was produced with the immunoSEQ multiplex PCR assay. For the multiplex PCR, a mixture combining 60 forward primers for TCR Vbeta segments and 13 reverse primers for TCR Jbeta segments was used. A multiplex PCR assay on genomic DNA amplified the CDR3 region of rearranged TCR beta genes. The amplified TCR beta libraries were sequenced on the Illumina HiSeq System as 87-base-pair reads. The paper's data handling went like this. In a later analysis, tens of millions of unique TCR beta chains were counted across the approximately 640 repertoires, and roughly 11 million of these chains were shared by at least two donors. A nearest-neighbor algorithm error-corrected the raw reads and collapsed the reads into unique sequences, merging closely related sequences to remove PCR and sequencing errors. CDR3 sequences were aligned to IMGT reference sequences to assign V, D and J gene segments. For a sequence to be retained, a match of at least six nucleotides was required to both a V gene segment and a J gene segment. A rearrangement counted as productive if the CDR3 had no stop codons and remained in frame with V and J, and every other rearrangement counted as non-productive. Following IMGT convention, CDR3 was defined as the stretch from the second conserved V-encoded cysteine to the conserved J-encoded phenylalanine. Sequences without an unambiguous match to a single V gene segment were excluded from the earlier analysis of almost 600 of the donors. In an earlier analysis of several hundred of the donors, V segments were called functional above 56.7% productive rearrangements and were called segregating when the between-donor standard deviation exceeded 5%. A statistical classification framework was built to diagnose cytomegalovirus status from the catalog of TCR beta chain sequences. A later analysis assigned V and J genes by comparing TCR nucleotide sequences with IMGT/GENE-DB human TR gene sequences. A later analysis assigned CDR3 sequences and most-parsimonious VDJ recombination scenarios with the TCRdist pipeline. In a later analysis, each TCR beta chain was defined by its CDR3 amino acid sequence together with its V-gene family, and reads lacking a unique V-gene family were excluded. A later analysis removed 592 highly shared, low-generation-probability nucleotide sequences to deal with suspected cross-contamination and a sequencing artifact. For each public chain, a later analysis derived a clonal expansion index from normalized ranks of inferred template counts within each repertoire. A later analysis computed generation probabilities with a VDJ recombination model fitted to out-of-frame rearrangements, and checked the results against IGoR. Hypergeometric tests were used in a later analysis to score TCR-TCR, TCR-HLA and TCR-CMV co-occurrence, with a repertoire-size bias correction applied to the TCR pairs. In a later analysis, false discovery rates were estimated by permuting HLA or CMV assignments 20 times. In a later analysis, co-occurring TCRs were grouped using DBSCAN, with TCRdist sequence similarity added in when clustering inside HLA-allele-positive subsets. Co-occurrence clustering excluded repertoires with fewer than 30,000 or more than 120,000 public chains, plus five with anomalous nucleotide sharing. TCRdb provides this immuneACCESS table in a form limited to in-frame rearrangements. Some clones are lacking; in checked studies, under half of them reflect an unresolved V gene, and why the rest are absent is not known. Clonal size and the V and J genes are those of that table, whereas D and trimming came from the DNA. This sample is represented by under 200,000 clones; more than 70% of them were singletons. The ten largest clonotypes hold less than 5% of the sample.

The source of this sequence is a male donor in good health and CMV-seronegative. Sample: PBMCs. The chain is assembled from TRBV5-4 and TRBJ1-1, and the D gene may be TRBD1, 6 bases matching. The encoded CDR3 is CASSLLTGGVTEAFF. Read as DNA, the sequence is TGTGCCAGCAGCCTATTAACGGGGGGCGTCACTGAAGCTTTCTTT.